This T cell receptor (beta chain) derives from a study of HIV-infected children after antiretroviral therapy interruption. Study in general: Interruption-arm samples span weeks 0, 12, interruption end (24 or 48), and about 3 years post-study. Continuous-treatment samples came from weeks 0, 48 and 150.

The TCR library was built from RNA with a 3' RACE protocol and unique molecular identifiers. One entry per CDR3 protein results from TCRdb running MiXCR on the 3' RACE reads. The table has about 86,000 distinct CDR3 sequences, around 6.9% seen once; the top ten hold roughly 1%. This sample's treatment: PENTA 11 planned treatment interruption arm or continuous ART arm. In its sample, this clonotype was seen a few times. The antigen is not known. Overall study findings and caveats: By the end of treatment interruption, naive CD4+ clonality (Gini) increased.

The V gene's germline CDR1 is DFQATT and CDR2 SNEGSKA (reference sequence). CDR3 size: 14 residues. Trimming left V 3 bases short and J 3 bases short, with 13 bases between. The TCR originated in a pool of human donors with HIV. Sample: CD45RA+ CD4+ T cells from PBMCs, pooled from several time points, taken from a donor given antiretroviral therapy, either interrupted or continuous. Specified subset: naive CD4+ CD45RA+ CD45RO- T cells. V and J are TRBV20-1 and TRBJ2-3, with D possibly matching TRBD2 (7 bases). CDR3 nucleotide sequence: TGCAGTGCTAGTATGGGGGGGCTTACAGATACGCAGTATTTT. Its protein product is CSASMGGLTDTQYF.